This TCR beta chain was obtained from a study of blood T cell repertoires in COVID-19. Overall study context: There were acute and convalescent COVID-19 samples, and they came from the United States, Italy and Spain.

Authors' methods: Reference gene primer amplification in the assay estimated nucleated cell counts. Sequencing was performed with immunoSEQ multiplex PCR; in TCRdb, only in-frame clones are kept and a portion is missing. Clone size and the V and J calls come from that table; the DNA yielded D and trimming. The data show 28,000 or so clones, roughly 90% seen once. The table lists this clone with a count of one. V was pared by 4 bases and J by 0 bases, with 7 bases between. CDR3 length equals 13 residues. Germline assignment: CDR1 SGHNT and CDR2 YYREEE (reference sequence). The material sequenced was peripheral blood. The rearrangement uses TRBV5-4 and TRBJ1-1, with TRBD1 as a possible D gene (5 bases). This sequence was found in a human donor in a cohort sampled during active COVID-19. DNA for the CDR3: TGTGCCAGCAGCGGGGCCTTGAACACTGAAGCTTTCTTT. Translating it yields CASSGALNTEAFF. The complete variable domain, with remaining parts taken from reference TRBV5-4 and TRBJ1-1, reads ETGVTQSPTHLIKTRGQQVTLRCSSQSGHNTVSWYQQALGQGPQFIFQYYREEENGRGNFPPRFSGLQFPNYSSELNVNALELDDSALYLCASSGALNTEAFFGQGTRLTVV.